The entry below describes one T cell receptor beta chain. A much larger clone differs from this one at a single base, so this may be a read error. TCRB libraries came from RNA via three nested multiplex PCR rounds. TCRB cDNA was made from approximately 0.5 ug total RNA. Unique molecular identifiers were not described for the libraries. Each CDR3 protein is one row after TCRdb ran MiXCR on the multiplex PCR reads. The table has just under 9,500 distinct CDR3 sequences, around three quarters seen once. The data are from a study of tumor-infiltrating lymphocytes in glioblastoma multiforme. This CDR3 spans 15 amino acids. Per the germline V gene, CDR1 is DFQATT and CDR2 is SNEGSKA (reference sequence).

The source material was brain tumor tissue. The chain carries TRBV20-1 and TRBJ2-2; perhaps TRBD2 as D (6 bases). The clonotype comes from a male donor with glioblastoma. CDR3 region: CSVRDRREGTGELFF. CDR3 DNA sequence: TGCAGTGTTAGAGATCGGCGGGAAGGTACCGGGGAGCTGTTTTTT.